Here is one T cell receptor (beta chain) with its context. Original analysis: Estimation of nucleated cell counts relied on the amplification of reference gene primers. The method was immunoSEQ multiplex PCR; TCRdb's version includes in-frame clones alone and lacks a portion of them. From that table come the V and J calls and clone size; the DNA was used to work out D and trimming. The sample records 150,000 to 200,000 clones, roughly four fifths being singletons. Trimming cost V 3 bases and J 10 bases; bases outside gene matches: 11. This CDR3 is 17 amino acids long. Germline CDR1 SGHVS, CDR2 FNYEAQ. The source of the sample is a study of blood T cell repertoires in COVID-19. Study-level information: The analysed material was cDNA or gDNA that came from T cells, B-cell-depleted T cells, or PBMCs.

This clonotype was obtained from a man between 60 and 70 years old with active or convalescent COVID-19. The sample taken for sequencing was peripheral blood. V usage is TRBV7-6 and J usage is TRBJ2-1; TRBD2 matches at 14 bases. CDR3 sequence (DNA): TGTGCCAGCAGCTTTGGCTACGGGACTAGCGGGAGTTACGAGCAGTTCTTC. It yields the protein CASSFGYGTSGSYEQFF.